These 17 T cell receptor beta chains were sequenced from one sample in a study of post-analysis software for immune sequencing data. The antigens of these receptors remain unknown. The authors incorporated unique molecular identifiers into the TCR beta cDNA libraries. Each CDR3 protein gets one entry after TCRdb re-called the PCR reads with MiXCR. Here the sample spans over 300,000 distinct CDR3 sequences, roughly 35% being singletons. Findings and caveats of the study: Higher frequency in patients than in controls was seen for roughly five TRBV segments, with TRBV5-6, TRBV5-1 and TRBV20-1 among them.

Sequencing was done on a sample of blood. Receptor source: a girl aged 10 to 17 with multiple sclerosis.

This clonotype has a handful of counts. The rearrangement uses TRBV5-1 and TRBJ1-1, with TRBD1 matching 7 bases. Trimming cost V 3 bases and J 1 base; bases outside gene matches: 3. The germline V gene encodes CDR1 SGHRS and CDR2 YFSETQ. The CDR3 totals 14 residues. This chain's CDR3 is CASSSGDRNTEAFF. DNA of the CDR3: TGCGCCAGCAGCTCTGGGGACAGGAACACTGAAGCTTTCTTT.

CDR3 sequence reads: CSAWQETQYF. The CDR3 DNA sequence: TGCAGTGCTTGGCAAGAGACCCAGTACTTC. The chain is built from TRBV20-1 and TRBJ2-5, with D uncertain. Germline CDR1 DFQATT, CDR2 SNEGSKA (reference sequence). The CDR3 runs to 10 residues. V was clipped by 5 bases and J by 2 bases, with 3 bases between them.

Comment on this clonotype: Relative to the germline gene, one junction end is altered; a read error may explain this. The rearrangement links TRBV4-1 to TRBJ1-2, with 8 bases lining up with TRBD1. Per the germline V gene, CDR1 is MGHRA and CDR2 is YSYEKL. CDR3 length: 17 amino acids. Here the CDR3 DNA reads TGCGCCAGCAGCTTTTGGACAGGGATAGACGATAACTATGGCCACACCTTC. Translated: CASSFWTGIDDNYGHTF.

This sequence joins TRBV28 and TRBJ2-7, with 8 bases lining up with TRBD1. The J call may be mistaken, given a closer DNA end match to TRBJ2-5. This CDR3 contains 16 residues. Germline CDR1 MDHEN, CDR2 SYDVKM. The CDR3 region has the DNA TGTGCCAGCAGTTTAAGGTTTGCAGGGGGCGAGGAGACCCAGTACTTC. Its protein product is CASSLRFAGGEETQYF.

As concerns this clonotype: The junction departs from germline at one end; a sequencing error may be responsible. V is TRBV2 and J is TRBJ1-5; D is unclear. Germline CDR1 and CDR2: SNHLY and FYNNEI. The CDR3 covers 15 residues. Written as DNA, the CDR3 is TGTGCCAGCAGTCCCTGGGCGGATAGCAATCGGCCCCAGCATTTT. Protein sequence: CASSPWADSNRPQHF.

The chain recombines TRBV7-3 with TRBJ1-1, with TRBD1 matching over 8 bases. CDR1 and CDR2 from the germline V gene are SGHTA and FQGTGA. This CDR3 has 14 residues. With V trimmed by 5 bases and J by 8 bases, 10 bases remained unmatched. The chain's CDR3 is CASSLLPGQVEAFF. CDR3 nucleotide sequence: TGTGCCAGCAGCCTCCTGCCGGGACAGGTCGAAGCTTTCTTT.

The rearrangement uses TRBV6-6 and TRBJ2-3, with D unresolved. V lost 2 bases and J 6 bases, leaving 9 bases between the germline ends. This CDR3 is built from 13 residues. Per germline, CDR1 MNHNY and CDR2 SVGAGI (reference sequence). The CDR3 DNA is TGTGCCAGCAGTTACCTGGGCATGGATACGCAGTATTTT. It yields the protein CASSYLGMDTQYF.

The J gene is TRBJ1-2, the V gene TRBV12-3 or TRBV12-4; 7 bases line up with TRBD1. The trim removed 6 bases at V and 6 bases at J, leaving 7 bases unmatched. There are 13 residues in the CDR3. The CDR3 DNA sequence: TGTGCCAGCAGATGGGACAGTGACCATGGCTACACCTTC. Translating gives CASRWDSDHGYTF.

V gene TRBV2 combines with J gene TRBJ2-6, with D hard to call. V dropped 4 bases and J dropped 0 bases, with 7 bases sitting between them. This CDR3 comprises 15 residues. Germline values: CDR1 SNHLY, CDR2 FYNNEI. The chain's CDR3 is CASSGWNSGANVLTF. DNA of the CDR3: TGTGCCAGCAGTGGCTGGAACTCTGGGGCCAACGTCCTGACTTTC.

This clonotype was detected only a few times. V is TRBV5-1 and J is TRBJ2-1; 9 bases match TRBD2. The CDR3 sequence is 13 residues long. Germline CDR1 reads SGHRS; CDR2 reads YFSETQ. V shed 0 bases and J 14 bases; nucleotides not matched to a gene: 6. The CDR3 DNA sequence: TGCGCCAGCAGCTTGGAGGCTAGCGGGGTTAAGTTCTTC. This translates into CASSLEASGVKFF.

A few counts support this clonotype. The rearrangement uses TRBV7-2 and TRBJ1-2, with 12 bases lining up with TRBD1. V was clipped by 3 bases and J by 8 bases; unmatched bases: 7. CDR1 is SGHTA and CDR2 is FQGNSA in the germline V gene. The CDR3 runs 15 residues. The CDR3, as DNA: TGTGCCAGCAGCTTCGCCGGGACAGGGGGCAGGGGCTACACCTTC. Amino acids: CASSFAGTGGRGYTF.

CDR3 nucleotides: TGCGCCAGCAGCCAGGATGTGCTCGGGGGGACTGAAGCTTTCTTT. It specifies CASSQDVLGGTEAFF. The chain employs TRBV4-3 and TRBJ1-1; D is possibly TRBD1 (5 bases). The CDR3 consists of 15 residues. Germline CDR1 reads LGHNA; CDR2 reads YSLEER. V was clipped by 3 bases and J by 5 bases, with 16 bases between them.

As regards this clonotype: The conserved closing phenylalanine or tryptophan is absent in this CDR3, likely reflecting a read error. This sequence joins TRBV7-2 and TRBJ1-4, with 10 positions matching TRBD1. J was trimmed by 7 bases and V by 5 bases; bases with no gene match: 4. The CDR3 loop spans 14 amino acids. Per the germline V gene, CDR1 is SGHTA and CDR2 is FQGNSA. CDR3 sequence reads: CASSQTGGSEKLFV. DNA of the CDR3: TGTGCCAGCAGCCAGACAGGGGGCAGTGAAAAACTGTTTGTT.

V and J are TRBV5-1 and TRBJ2-1; tentatively, D is TRBD2 (5 bases). Trimming took 3 bases from V and 3 from J, leaving 7 bases between them. The CDR3 loop spans 13 amino acids. Germline V gene lookup returns CDR1 SGHRS and CDR2 YFSETQ. CDR3 residues: CASSSDYYNEQFF. CDR3 nucleotide sequence: TGCGCCAGCAGCTCTGACTACTACAATGAGCAGTTCTTC.

In this sample, this clonotype turned up a few times. The CDR3 protein is CASSFRQGAEKLFF. The CDR3 DNA reads as TGTGCCAGCAGTTTCCGACAGGGGGCTGAAAAACTGTTTTTT. The chain combines TRBV12-3 or TRBV12-4 with TRBJ1-4, with 10 bases matching TRBD1. This CDR3 contains 14 residues. The ends lost 3 bases at V and 7 bases at J; junction bases unmatched: 2.

The rearrangement joins TRBV25-1 to TRBJ1-1; D ambiguous. Trimming shortened V by 2 bases and J by 5 bases, and 12 bases separated the two germline ends. The CDR3 has 14 residues. The V gene's germline CDR1 is MGHDK and CDR2 SYGVNS. The CDR3: CASSEQGSGTEAFF. The CDR3, as DNA: TGTGCCAGCAGTGAACAAGGATCCGGAACTGAAGCTTTCTTT.

The genes are TRBV7-2 and TRBJ1-2, with D perhaps matching TRBD1 (6 bases). V lost 4 bases to trimming and J lost 7 bases, with 16 bases between them. The CDR3 is 14 residues long. Germline CDR1 SGHTA, CDR2 FQGNSA. The CDR3 sequence: CASSYRETGRGYTF. CDR3 coding DNA: TGTGCCAGCAGCTACAGGGAAACCGGCCGTGGCTACACCTTC.